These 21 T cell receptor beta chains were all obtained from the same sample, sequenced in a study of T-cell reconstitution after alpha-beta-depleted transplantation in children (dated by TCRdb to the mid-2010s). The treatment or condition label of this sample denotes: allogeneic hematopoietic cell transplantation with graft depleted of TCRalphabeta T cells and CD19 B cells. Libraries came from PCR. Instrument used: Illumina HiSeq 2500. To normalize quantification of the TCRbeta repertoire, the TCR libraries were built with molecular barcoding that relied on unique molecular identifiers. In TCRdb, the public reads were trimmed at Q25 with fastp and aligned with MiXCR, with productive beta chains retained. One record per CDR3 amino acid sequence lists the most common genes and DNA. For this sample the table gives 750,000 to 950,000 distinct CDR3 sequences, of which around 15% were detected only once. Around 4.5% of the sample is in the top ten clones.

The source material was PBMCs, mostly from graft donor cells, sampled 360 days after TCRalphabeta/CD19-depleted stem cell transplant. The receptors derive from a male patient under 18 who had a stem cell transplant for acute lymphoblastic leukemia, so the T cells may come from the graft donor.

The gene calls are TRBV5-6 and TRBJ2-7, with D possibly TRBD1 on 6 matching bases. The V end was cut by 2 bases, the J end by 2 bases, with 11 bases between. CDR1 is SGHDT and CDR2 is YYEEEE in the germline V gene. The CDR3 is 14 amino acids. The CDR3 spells CASSLEGVAYEQYF. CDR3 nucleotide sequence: TGTGCCAGCAGCTTAGAGGGGGTGGCCTACGAGCAGTACTTC.

CDR3 sequence reads: CASSGFVPYEQYF. Here the CDR3 DNA reads TGTGCCAGCAGTGGGTTCGTTCCCTACGAGCAGTACTTC. The rearrangement uses TRBV2 and TRBJ2-7; D is unresolved. Per germline, CDR1 SNHLY and CDR2 FYNNEI. Trimming took 4 bases from V and 2 from J, leaving 9 bases between them. This CDR3 has 13 residues.

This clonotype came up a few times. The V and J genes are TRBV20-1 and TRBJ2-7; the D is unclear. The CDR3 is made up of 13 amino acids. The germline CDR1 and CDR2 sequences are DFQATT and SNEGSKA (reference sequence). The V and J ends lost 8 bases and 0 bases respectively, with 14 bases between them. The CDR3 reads CSPLLESSYEQYF. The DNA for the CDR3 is TGCAGTCCACTCCTGGAGAGCTCCTACGAGCAGTACTTC.

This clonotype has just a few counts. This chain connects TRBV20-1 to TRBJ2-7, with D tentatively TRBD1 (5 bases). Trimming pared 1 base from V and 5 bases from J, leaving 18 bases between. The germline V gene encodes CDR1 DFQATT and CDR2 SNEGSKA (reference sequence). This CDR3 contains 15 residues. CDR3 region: CSARGAPQGKDEQYF. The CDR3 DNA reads TGCAGTGCTAGAGGAGCCCCGCAGGGAAAGGACGAGCAGTACTTC.

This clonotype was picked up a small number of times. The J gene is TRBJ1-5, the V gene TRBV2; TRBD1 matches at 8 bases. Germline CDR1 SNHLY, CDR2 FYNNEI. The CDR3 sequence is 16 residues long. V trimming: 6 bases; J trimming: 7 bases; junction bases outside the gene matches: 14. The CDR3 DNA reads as TGTGCCAGCAGCCCCAACAACGACAGGGGATACCAGCCCCAGCATTTT. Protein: CASSPNNDRGYQPQHF. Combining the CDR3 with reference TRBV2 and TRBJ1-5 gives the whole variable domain EPEVTQTPSHQVTQMGQEVILRCVPISNHLYFYWYRQILGQKVEFLVSFYNNEISEKSEIFDDQFSVERPDGSNFTLKIRSTKLEDSAMYFCASSPNNDRGYQPQHFGDGTRLSIL.

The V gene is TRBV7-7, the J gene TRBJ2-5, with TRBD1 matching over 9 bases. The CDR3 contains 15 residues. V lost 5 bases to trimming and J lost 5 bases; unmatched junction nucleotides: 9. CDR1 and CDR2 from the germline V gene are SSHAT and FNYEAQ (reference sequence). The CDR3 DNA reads TGTGCCAGCAGCCCCGGGGACAGGGTACATGAGACCCAGTACTTC. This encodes CASSPGDRVHETQYF.

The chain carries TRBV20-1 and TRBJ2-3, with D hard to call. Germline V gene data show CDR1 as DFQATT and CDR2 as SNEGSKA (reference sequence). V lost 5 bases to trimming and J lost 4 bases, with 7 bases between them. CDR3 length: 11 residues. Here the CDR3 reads CSASLADTQYF. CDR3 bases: TGCAGTGCTTCTCTGGCAGATACGCAGTATTTT.

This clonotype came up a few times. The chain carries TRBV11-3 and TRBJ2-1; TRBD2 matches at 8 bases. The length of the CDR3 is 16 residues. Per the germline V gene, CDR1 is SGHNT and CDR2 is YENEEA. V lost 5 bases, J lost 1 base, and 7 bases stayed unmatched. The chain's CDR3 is CASSPGRVGSYNEQFF. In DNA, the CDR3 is TGTGCCAGCAGCCCCGGGAGGGTGGGGTCCTACAATGAGCAGTTCTTC.

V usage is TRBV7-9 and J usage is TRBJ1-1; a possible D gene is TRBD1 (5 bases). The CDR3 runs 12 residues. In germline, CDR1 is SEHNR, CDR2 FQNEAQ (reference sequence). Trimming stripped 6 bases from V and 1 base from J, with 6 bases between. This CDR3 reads CASRQENTEAFF. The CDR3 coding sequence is TGTGCCAGCAGACAGGAGAACACTGAAGCTTTCTTT.

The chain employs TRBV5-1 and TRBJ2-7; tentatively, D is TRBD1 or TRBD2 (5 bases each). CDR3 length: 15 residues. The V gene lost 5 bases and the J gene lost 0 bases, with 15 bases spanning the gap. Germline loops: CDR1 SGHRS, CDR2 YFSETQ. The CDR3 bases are TGCGCCAGCAGTCCGGGGACGGTCAACTCCTACGAGCAGTACTTC. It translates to CASSPGTVNSYEQYF.

The CDR3 sequence: CASSLAGTSGSGEQFF. The DNA for the CDR3 is TGCGCCAGCAGCTTGGCCGGGACTAGCGGGAGCGGCGAGCAGTTCTTC. The chain combines TRBV5-1 with TRBJ2-1; 14 nucleotides match TRBD2. Germline values: CDR1 SGHRS, CDR2 YFSETQ. After removal of 0 bases from V and 10 bases from J, the junction contained 6 bases not matched to a gene. CDR3 size: 16 residues.

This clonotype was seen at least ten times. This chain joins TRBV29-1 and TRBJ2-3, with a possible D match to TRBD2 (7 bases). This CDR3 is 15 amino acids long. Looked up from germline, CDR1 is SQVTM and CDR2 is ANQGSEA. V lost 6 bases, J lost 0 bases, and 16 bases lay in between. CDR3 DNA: TGCAGCGTGATGGGGGGGGCGCGAAGCACAGATACGCAGTATTTT. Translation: CSVMGGARSTDTQYF.

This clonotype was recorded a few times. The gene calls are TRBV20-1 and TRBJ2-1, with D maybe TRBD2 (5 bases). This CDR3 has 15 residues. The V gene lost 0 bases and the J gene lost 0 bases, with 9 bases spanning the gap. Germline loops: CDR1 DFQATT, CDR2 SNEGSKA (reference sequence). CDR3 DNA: TGCAGTGCTAGAGACGCAGCGGCCTCCTACAATGAGCAGTTCTTC. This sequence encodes CSARDAAASYNEQFF.

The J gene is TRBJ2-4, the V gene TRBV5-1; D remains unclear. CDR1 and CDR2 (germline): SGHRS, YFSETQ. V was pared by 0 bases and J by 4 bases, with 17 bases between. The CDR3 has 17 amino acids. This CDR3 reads CASSLDGIAALKNIQYF. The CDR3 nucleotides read TGCGCCAGCAGCTTGGATGGTATTGCGGCCCTGAAAAACATTCAGTACTTC.

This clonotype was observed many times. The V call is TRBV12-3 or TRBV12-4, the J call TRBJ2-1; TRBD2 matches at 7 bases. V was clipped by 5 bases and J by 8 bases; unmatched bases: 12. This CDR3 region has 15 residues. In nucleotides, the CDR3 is TGTGCCAGCAGTGCCCTGGCGGGAGCGTCGGATGAGCAGTTCTTC. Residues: CASSALAGASDEQFF.

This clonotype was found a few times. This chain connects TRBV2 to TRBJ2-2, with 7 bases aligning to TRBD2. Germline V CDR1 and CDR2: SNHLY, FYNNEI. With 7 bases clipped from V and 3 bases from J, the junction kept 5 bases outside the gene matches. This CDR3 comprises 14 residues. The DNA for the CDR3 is TGTGCCAGCATCGGACTAGAGTACACCGGGGAGCTGTTTTTT. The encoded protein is CASIGLEYTGELFF. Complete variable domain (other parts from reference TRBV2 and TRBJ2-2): EPEVTQTPSHQVTQMGQEVILRCVPISNHLYFYWYRQILGQKVEFLVSFYNNEISEKSEIFDDQFSVERPDGSNFTLKIRSTKLEDSAMYFCASIGLEYTGELFFGEGSRLTVL.

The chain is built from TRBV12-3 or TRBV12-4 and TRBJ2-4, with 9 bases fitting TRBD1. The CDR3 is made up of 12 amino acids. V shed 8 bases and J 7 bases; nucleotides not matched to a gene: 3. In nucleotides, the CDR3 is TGTGCCAGCCGGGACAGGGCTAACATTCAGTACTTC. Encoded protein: CASRDRANIQYF.

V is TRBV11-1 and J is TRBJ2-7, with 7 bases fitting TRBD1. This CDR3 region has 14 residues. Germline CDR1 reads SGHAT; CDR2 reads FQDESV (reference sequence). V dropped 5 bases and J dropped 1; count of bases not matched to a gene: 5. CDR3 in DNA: TGTGCCAGCAGCCAGCAGGGACAGTCCTACGAGCAGTACTTC. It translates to CASSQQGQSYEQYF.

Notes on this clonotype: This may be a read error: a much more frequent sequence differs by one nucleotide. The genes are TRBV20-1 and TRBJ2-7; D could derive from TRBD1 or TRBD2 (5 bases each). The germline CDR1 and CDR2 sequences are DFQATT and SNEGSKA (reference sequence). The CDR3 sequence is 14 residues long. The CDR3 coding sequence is TGCAGTGCCCTGGGGCGGGCCAATTCCTACGAGCATTACTTC. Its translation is CSALGRANSYEHYF.

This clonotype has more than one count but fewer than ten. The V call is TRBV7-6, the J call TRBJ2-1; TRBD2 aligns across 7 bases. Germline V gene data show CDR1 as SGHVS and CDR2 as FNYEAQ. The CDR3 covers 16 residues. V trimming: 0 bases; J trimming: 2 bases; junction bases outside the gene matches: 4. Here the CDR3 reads CASSLAGTNTYNEQFF. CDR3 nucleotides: TGTGCCAGCAGCTTAGCAGGGACTAACACCTACAATGAGCAGTTCTTC.

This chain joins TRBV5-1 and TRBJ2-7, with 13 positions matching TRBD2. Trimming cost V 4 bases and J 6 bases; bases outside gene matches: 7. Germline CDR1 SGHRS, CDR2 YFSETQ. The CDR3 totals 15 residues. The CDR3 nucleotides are TGCGCCAGCAGCCTACGGGGACTAGCGGGACTCGAGCAGTACTTC. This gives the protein CASSLRGLAGLEQYF.